The present TCR beta chain was sequenced within a study of T cell repertoires in cytomegalovirus infection. Study in general: CMV epitopes used comprised recently identified HLA-C-restricted ones and well-studied HLA-B-restricted ones.

The CDR3 runs to 14 residues. The V and J ends lost 1 base and 7 bases respectively, with 10 bases between them. The germline gives CDR1 LNHDA, CDR2 SQIVND (reference sequence). TCRdb independently ran MiXCR on the reads; one entry per CDR3 protein. The profile shows some 920,000 distinct CDR3 sequences, around 29% of them singletons. Details on this clonotype: What it binds is not known.

This rearrangement joins TRBV19 to TRBJ2-2; no clear D. The specimen was cultured CD8+ T cells from PBMCs, collected from culture after CMV antigen stimulation. The TCR comes from a human donor in good health (CMV status not recorded). Some clones in this sample may be carry-over from other donors' samples. The CDR3 DNA reads TGTGCCAGTAGTATAGGACGGATCATCGGGGAGCTGTTTTTT. The encoded protein is CASSIGRIIGELFF.